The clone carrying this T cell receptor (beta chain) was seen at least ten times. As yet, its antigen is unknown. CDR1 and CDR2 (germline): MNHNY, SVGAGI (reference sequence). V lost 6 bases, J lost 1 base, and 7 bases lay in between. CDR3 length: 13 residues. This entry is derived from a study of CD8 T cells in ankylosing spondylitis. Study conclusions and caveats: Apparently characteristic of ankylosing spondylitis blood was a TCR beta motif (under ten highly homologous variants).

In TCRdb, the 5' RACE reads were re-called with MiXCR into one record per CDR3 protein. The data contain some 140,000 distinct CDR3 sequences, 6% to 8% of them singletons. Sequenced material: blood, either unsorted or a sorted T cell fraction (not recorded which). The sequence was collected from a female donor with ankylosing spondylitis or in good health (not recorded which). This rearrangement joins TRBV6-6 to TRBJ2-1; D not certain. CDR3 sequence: CASSIESYNEQFF. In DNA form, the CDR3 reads TGTGCCAGCAGCATAGAGTCCTACAATGAGCAGTTCTTC.